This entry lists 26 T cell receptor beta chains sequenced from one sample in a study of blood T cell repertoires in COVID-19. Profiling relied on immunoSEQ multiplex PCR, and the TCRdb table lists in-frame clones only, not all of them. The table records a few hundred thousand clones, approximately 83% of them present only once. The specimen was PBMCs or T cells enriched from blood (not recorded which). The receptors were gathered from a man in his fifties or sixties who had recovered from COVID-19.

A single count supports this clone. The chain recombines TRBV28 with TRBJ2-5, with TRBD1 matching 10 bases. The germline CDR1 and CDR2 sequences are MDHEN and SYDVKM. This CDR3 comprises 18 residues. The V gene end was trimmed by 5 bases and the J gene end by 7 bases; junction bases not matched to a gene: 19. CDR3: CASSPVLGQGSLRLTQYF. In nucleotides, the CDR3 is TGTGCCAGCAGTCCGGTGTTGGGACAGGGGTCACTTCGCCTGACCCAGTACTTC.

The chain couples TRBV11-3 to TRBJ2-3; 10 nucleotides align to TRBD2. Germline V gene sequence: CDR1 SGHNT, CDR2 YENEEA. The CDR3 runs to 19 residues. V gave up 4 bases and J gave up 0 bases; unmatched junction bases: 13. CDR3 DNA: TGTGCCAGCAGCTCGGCTAGCGGGAGCGTTATCCCTAGCACAGATACGCAGTATTTT. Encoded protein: CASSSASGSVIPSTDTQYF. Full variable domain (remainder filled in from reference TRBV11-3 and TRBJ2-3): EAGVVQSPRYKIIEKKQPVAFWCNPISGHNTLYWYLQNLGQGPELLIRYENEEAVDDSQLPKDRFSAERLKGVDSTLKIQPAELGDSAVYLCASSSASGSVIPSTDTQYFGPGTRLTVL.

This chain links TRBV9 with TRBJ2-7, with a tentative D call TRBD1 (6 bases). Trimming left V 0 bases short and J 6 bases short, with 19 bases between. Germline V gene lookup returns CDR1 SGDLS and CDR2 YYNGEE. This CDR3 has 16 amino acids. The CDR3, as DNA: TGTGCCAGCAGCGTAGCGTTCACTCAGGGGCGCTCCGAGCAGTACTTC. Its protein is CASSVAFTQGRSEQYF.

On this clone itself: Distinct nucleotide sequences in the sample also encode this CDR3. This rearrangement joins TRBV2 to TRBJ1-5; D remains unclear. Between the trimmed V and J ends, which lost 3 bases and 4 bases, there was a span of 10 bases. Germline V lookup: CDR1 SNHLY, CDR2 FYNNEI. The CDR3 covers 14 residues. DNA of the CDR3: TGTGCCAGCAGTGATGAGCGGGGAAATCAGCCCCAGCATTTT. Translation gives CASSDERGNQPQHF.

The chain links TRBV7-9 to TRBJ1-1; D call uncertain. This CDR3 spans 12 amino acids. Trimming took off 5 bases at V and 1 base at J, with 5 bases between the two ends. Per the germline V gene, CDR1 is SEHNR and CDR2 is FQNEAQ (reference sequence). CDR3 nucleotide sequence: TGTGCCAGCAGCCGGGGGAACACTGAAGCTTTCTTT. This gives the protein CASSRGNTEAFF. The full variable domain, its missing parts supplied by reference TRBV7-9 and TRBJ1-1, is DTGVSQNPRHKITKRGQNVTFRCDPISEHNRLYWYRQTLGQGPEFLTYFQNEAQLEKSRLLSDRFSAERPKGSFSTLEIQRTEQGDSAMYLCASSRGNTEAFFGQGTRLTVV.

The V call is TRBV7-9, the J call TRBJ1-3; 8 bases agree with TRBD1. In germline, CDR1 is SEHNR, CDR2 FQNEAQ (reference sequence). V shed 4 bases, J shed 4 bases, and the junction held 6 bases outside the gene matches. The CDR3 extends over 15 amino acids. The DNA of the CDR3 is TGTGCCAGCAGCTCGGCTGGGACAGGAGGAAACACCATATATTTT. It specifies CASSSAGTGGNTIYF.

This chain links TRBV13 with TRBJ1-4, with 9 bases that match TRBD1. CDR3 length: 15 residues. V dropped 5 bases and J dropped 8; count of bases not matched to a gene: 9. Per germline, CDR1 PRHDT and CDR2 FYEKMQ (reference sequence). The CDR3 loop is CASSASGQGREKLFF. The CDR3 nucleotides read TGTGCCAGCAGCGCTTCGGGACAGGGAAGAGAAAAACTGTTTTTT.

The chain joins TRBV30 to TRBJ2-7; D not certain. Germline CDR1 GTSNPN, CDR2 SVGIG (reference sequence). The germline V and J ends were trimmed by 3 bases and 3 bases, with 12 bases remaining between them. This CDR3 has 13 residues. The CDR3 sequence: CAWRSGSSYEQYF. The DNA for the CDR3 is TGTGCCTGGAGGTCAGGATCCAGCTACGAGCAGTACTTC. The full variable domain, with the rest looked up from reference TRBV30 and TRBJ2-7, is SQTIHQWPATLVQPVGSPLSLECTVEGTSNPNLYWYRQAAGRGLQLLFYSVGIGQISSEVPQNLSASRPQDRQFILSSKKLLLSDSGFYLCAWRSGSSYEQYFGPGTRLTVT.

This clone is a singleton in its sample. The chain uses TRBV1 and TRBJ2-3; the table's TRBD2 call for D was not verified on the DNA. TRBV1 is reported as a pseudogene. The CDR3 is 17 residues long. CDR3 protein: CTSSATSGGPNADTQYF. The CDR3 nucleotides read TGCACCAGCAGTGCGACTAGCGGGGGGCCGAACGCAGATACGCAGTATTTT.

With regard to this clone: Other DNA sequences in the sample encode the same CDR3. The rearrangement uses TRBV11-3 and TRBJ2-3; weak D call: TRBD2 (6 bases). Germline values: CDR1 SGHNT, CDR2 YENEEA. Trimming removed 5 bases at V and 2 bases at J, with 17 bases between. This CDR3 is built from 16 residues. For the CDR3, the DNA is TGTGCCAGCAGCCCCCGAACGAGCGGGTTCACAGATACGCAGTATTTT. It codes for CASSPRTSGFTDTQYF.

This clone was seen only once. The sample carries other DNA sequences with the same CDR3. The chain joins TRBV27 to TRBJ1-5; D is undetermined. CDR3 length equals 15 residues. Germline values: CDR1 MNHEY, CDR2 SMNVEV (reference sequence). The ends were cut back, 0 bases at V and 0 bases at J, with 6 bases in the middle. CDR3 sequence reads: CASSLSRDSNQPQHF. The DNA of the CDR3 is TGTGCCAGCAGTTTATCGAGGGATAGCAATCAGCCCCAGCATTTT.

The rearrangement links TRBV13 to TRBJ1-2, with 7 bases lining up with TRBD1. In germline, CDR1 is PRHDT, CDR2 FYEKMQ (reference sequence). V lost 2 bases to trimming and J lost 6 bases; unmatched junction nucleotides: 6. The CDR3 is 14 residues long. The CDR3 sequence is CASSLKGAEDGYTF. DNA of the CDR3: TGTGCCAGCAGCTTAAAGGGGGCTGAGGATGGCTACACCTTC.

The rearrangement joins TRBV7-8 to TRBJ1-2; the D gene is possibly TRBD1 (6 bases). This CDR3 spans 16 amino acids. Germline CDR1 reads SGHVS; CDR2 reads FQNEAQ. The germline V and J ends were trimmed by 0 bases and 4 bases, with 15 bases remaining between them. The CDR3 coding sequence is TGTGCCAGCAGCTTAGCGACGTCAGGACAGAGCTATGGCTACACCTTC. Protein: CASSLATSGQSYGYTF.

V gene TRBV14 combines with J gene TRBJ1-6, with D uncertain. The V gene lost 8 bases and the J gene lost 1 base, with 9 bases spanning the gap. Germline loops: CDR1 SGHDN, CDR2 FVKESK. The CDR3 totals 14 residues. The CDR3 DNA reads TGTGCCAGCGCCCGAGGGTCCTATAATTCACCCCTCCACTTT. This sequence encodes CASARGSYNSPLHF.

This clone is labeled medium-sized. The CDR3 DNA is TGTGCCAGCCCCCGGGAAAGCAATCAGCCCCAGCATTTT. This gives the protein CASPRESNQPQHF. The chain recombines TRBV9 with TRBJ1-5; D gene unclear. The CDR3 is 13 amino acids. The V gene lost 7 bases and the J gene lost 1 base, with 9 bases spanning the gap. Germline loops: CDR1 SGDLS, CDR2 YYNGEE.

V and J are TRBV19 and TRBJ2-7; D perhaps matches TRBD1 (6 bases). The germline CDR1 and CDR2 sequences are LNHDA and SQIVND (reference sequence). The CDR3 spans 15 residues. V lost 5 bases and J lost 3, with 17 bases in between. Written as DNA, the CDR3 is TGTGCCAGTAGTTCCGGGACACTACCGTTCTACGAGCAGTACTTC. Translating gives CASSSGTLPFYEQYF.

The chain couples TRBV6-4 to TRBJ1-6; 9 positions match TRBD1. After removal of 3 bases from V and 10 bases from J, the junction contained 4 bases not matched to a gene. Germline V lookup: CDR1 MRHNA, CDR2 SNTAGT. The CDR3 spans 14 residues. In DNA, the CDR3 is TGTGCCAGCAGTGAAGGGACAGGGCTCTCACCCCTCCACTTT. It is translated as CASSEGTGLSPLHF.

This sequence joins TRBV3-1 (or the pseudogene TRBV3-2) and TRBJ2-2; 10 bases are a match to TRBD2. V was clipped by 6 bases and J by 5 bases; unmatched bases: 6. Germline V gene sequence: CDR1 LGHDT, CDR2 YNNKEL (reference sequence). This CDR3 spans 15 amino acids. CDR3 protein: CASSRGLAATGELFF. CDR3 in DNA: TGTGCCAGCAGTCGTGGACTAGCGGCGACCGGGGAGCTGTTTTTT.

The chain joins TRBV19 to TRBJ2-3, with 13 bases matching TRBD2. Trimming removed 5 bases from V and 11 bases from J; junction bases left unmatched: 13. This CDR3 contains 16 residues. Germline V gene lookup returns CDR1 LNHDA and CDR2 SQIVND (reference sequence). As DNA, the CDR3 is TGTGCCAGTAGTGATTGGACTAGCGGGAGCCCTAACAGGCAGTATTTT. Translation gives CASSDWTSGSPNRQYF.

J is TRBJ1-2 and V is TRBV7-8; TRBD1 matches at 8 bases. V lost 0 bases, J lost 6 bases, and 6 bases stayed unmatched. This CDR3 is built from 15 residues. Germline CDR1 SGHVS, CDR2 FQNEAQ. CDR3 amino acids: CASSLAPRQGNGYTF. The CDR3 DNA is TGTGCCAGCAGCTTAGCACCGAGACAGGGGAATGGCTACACCTTC. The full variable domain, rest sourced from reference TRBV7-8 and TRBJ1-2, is GAGVSQSPRYKVAKRGQDVALRCDPISGHVSLFWYQQALGQGPEFLTYFQNEAQLDKSGLPSDRFFAERPEGSVSTLKIQRTQQEDSAVYLCASSLAPRQGNGYTFGSGTRLTVV.

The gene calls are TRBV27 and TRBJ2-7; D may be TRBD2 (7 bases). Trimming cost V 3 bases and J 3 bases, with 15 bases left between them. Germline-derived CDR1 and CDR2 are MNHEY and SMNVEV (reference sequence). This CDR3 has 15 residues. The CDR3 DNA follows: TGTGCCAGCAGTTTTACTAAGGGGGGGTACTACGAGCAGTACTTC. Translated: CASSFTKGGYYEQYF.

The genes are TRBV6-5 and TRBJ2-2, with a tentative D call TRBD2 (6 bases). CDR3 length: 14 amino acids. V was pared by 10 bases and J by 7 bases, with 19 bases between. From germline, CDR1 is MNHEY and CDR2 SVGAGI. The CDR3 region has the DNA TGTGCCACCGGACTATCAGGGACGGTCGGGGAGCTGTTTTTT. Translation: CATGLSGTVGELFF.

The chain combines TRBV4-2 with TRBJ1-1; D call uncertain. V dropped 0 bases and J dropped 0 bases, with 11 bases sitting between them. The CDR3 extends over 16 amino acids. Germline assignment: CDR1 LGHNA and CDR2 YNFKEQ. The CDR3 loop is CASSQEEGSVNTEAFF. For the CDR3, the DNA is TGTGCCAGCAGCCAAGAAGAGGGTTCGGTGAACACTGAAGCTTTCTTT.

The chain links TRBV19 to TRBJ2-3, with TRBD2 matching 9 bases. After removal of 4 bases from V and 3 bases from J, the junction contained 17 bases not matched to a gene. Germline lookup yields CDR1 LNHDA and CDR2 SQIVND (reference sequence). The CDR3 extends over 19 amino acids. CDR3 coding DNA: TGTGCCAGTAGTAGTCGAGGCGTAGCGGGGGTTATCTCGACAGATACGCAGTATTTT. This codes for CASSSRGVAGVISTDTQYF.

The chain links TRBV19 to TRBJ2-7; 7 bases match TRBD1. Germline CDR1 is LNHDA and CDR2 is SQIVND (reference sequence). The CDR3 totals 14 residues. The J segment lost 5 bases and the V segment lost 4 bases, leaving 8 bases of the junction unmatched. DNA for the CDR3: TGTGCCAGTAGTAGGCAGGGGACAGACGACGAGCAGTACTTC. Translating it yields CASSRQGTDDEQYF.

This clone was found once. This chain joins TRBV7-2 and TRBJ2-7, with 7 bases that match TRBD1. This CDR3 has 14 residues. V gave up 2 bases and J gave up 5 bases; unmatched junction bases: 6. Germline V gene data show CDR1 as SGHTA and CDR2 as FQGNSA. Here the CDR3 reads CASSLRQGMNEQYF. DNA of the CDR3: TGTGCCAGCAGCTTAAGACAGGGCATGAACGAGCAGTACTTC.